Listed below are T cell receptor beta chains from one sample, sequenced in a study of T cell responses to AZD1222 COVID-19 vaccine. This table comes from immunoSEQ multiplex PCR, and its TCRdb copy is limited to in-frame clones, with some not included. The repertoire holds some 110,000 clones, roughly 88% seen once, with approximately 4% in the top ten. The specimen comprised peripheral blood, sampled on day 0 of MenACWY control vaccination. All receptors derive from an adult in good health. Each CDR3 is given with its conserved first and last residue. A D gene is named only where the DNA matches it firmly. Clone size is given for some rows only: seen once, a few or many times, or a class if the clone is expanded.

J: TRBJ2-7
size: NA
V: TRBV4-3
D: NA
CDR3: CASSHSRVSSYEQYF
DNA: TGCGCCAGCAGCCACTCGCGGGTAAGCTCCTACGAGCAGTACTTC

J: TRBJ1-4
size: NA
V: TRBV7-9
D: TRBD1
CDR3: CASSSGTANEKLFF
DNA: TGTGCCAGCAGCTCCGGGACAGCTAATGAAAAACTGTTTTTT

J: TRBJ2-7
size: NA
V: TRBV3-1/TRBV3-2
D: NA
CDR3: CASSPIGLNEQYF
DNA: TGTGCCAGCAGCCCTATCGGCCTAAACGAGCAGTACTTC

J: TRBJ1-2
size: NA
V: TRBV28
D: NA
CDR3: CASSYSGSYGYTF
DNA: TGTGCCAGCAGTTACTCGGGCTCCTATGGCTACACCTTC

J: TRBJ2-1
size: NA
V: TRBV12-3/TRBV12-4
D: TRBD1
CDR3: CKQDRGLNEQFF
DNA: TGTAAGCAGGACAGGGGGTTGAATGAGCAGTTCTTC

J: TRBJ2-1
size: NA
V: TRBV11-2
D: TRBD1
CDR3: CASSLAGQGHYNEQFF
DNA: TGTGCCAGCAGCTTAGCGGGACAGGGCCACTACAATGAGCAGTTCTTC

J: TRBJ2-4
size: NA
V: TRBV7-2
D: TRBD2
CDR3: CASSLAGTSGSKIQYF
DNA: TGTGCCAGCAGCTTAGCCGGGACTAGCGGGTCCAAAATTCAGTACTTC

J: TRBJ1-4
size: NA
V: TRBV7-8
D: TRBD1
CDR3: CASSGHRTGEEKLFF
DNA: TGTGCCAGCAGCGGACACCGGACAGGGGAAGAAAAACTGTTTTTT

J: TRBJ2-7
size: NA
V: TRBV7-6
D: TRBD1
CDR3: CASSLGGGQGPYEQYF
DNA: TGTGCCAGCAGCTTAGGGGGTGGACAGGGGCCCTACGAGCAGTACTTC

J: TRBJ2-5
size: NA
V: TRBV2
D: NA
CDR3: CAGGSWAQYF
DNA: TGTGCCGGCGGCTCTTGGGCCCAGTACTTC

J: TRBJ2-3
size: once
V: TRBV28
D: NA
CDR3: CASSLTGNTDTQYF
DNA: TGTGCCAGCAGTTTAACGGGGAACACAGATACGCAGTATTTT

J: TRBJ1-1
size: NA
V: TRBV18
D: NA
CDR3: CASSGQENTEAFF
DNA: TGTGCCAGCTCGGGCCAGGAGAACACTGAAGCTTTCTTT

J: TRBJ1-6
size: NA
V: TRBV14
D: NA
CDR3: CASSQDRGAGGRSPLHF
DNA: TGTGCCAGCAGCCAAGATAGAGGGGCCGGAGGTCGATCACCCCTCCACTTT

J: TRBJ1-2
size: once
V: TRBV7-2
D: NA
CDR3: CASSLGDPGLYGYTF
DNA: TGTGCCAGCAGCTTAGGAGATCCAGGCCTGTATGGCTACACCTTC

J: TRBJ2-5
size: NA
V: TRBV18
D: TRBD2
CDR3: CASSPVLGLAGARETQYF
DNA: TGTGCCAGCTCACCCGTCTTAGGACTAGCGGGGGCCAGGGAGACCCAGTACTTC

J: TRBJ2-2
size: NA
V: TRBV27
D: NA
CDR3: CASTRVGGLNTGELFF
DNA: TGTGCCAGCACCCGAGTGGGGGGCCTGAACACCGGGGAGCTGTTTTTT

J: TRBJ2-6
size: NA
V: TRBV4-1
D: TRBD2
CDR3: CASSRGKASGGAYSSGANVLTF
DNA: TGCGCCAGCAGCCGGGGCAAGGCTAGCGGGGGGGCTTACTCCTCTGGGGCCAACGTCCTGACTTTC

J: TRBJ2-1
size: NA
V: TRBV14
D: NA
CDR3: CASSSHRNEQFF
DNA: TGTGCCAGCAGCTCCCACAGGAATGAGCAGTTCTTC

J: TRBJ1-5
size: NA
V: TRBV19
D: TRBD1
CDR3: CASSIGDRARYRTQHF
DNA: TGTGCCAGTAGTATAGGCGACAGGGCCCGTTATAGGACCCAGCATTTT

J: TRBJ1-3
size: NA
V: TRBV6-5
D: NA
CDR3: CASSYTGIASGNTIYF
DNA: TGTGCCAGCAGTTACACTGGGATAGCCTCTGGAAACACCATATATTTT

J: TRBJ2-3
size: once
V: TRBV3-1/TRBV3-2
D: NA
CDR3: CASSPPGRNTDTQYF
DNA: TGTGCCAGCAGCCCCCCAGGGCGGAACACAGATACGCAGTATTTT

J: TRBJ1-4
size: NA
V: TRBV6-1
D: NA
CDR3: CASSYERKLFF
DNA: TGTGCCAGCAGTTACGAAAGGAAACTGTTTTTT

J: TRBJ1-6
size: NA
V: TRBV6-5
D: NA
CDR3: CASSYRGTANSPLHF
DNA: TGTGCCAGCAGTTACCGAGGGACGGCGAATTCACCCCTCCACTTT

J: TRBJ1-2
size: NA
V: TRBV7-2
D: NA
CDR3: CASSLTGGLYYGYTF
DNA: TGTGCCAGCAGCTTAACCGGCGGTCTTTACTATGGCTACACCTTC

J: TRBJ1-3
size: NA
V: TRBV5-5
D: NA
CDR3: CASSFYQRVSGNTIYF
DNA: TGTGCCAGCAGCTTCTATCAGAGGGTTAGTGGAAACACCATATATTTT

J: TRBJ1-2
size: NA
V: TRBV3-1/TRBV3-2
D: TRBD1
CDR3: CASSQAGTGDHYGYTF
DNA: TGTGCCAGCAGCCAAGCCGGGACAGGGGACCACTATGGCTACACCTTC

J: TRBJ1-2
size: NA
V: TRBV3-1/TRBV3-2
D: NA
CDR3: CASSQGGDTNYGYTF
DNA: TGTGCCAGCAGCCAAGGAGGGGACACTAACTATGGCTACACCTTC

J: TRBJ2-2
size: NA
V: TRBV7-3
D: NA
CDR3: CASSRTGELFF
DNA: TGTGCCAGCAGCAGAACCGGGGAGCTGTTTTTT

J: TRBJ2-2
size: NA
V: TRBV5-4
D: NA
CDR3: CASSQPLGDTGELFF
DNA: TGTGCCAGCAGCCAACCGTTAGGAGATACCGGGGAGCTGTTTTTT

J: TRBJ1-1
size: NA
V: TRBV19
D: NA
CDR3: CASSIGAWGDTEAFF
DNA: TGTGCCAGTAGTATCGGGGCTTGGGGGGACACTGAAGCTTTCTTT

J: TRBJ2-7
size: NA
V: TRBV6-2/TRBV6-3
D: NA
CDR3: CASSYSVADLSYEQYF
DNA: TGTGCCAGCAGTTACTCGGTAGCGGACCTCTCCTACGAGCAGTACTTC

J: TRBJ2-2
size: NA
V: TRBV30
D: NA
CDR3: CAWGRVGKFTGELFF
DNA: TGTGCCTGGGGCCGGGTGGGGAAGTTCACCGGGGAGCTGTTTTTT

J: TRBJ2-7
size: NA
V: TRBV7-2
D: NA
CDR3: CASSLAGGAYEQYF
DNA: TGTGCCAGCAGCTTAGCAGGAGGGGCCTACGAGCAGTACTTC

J: TRBJ2-3
size: NA
V: TRBV3-1/TRBV3-2
D: NA
CDR3: CASSQGDTQYF
DNA: TGTGCCAGCAGTCAAGGTGATACGCAGTATTTT

J: TRBJ1-1
size: NA
V: TRBV7-2
D: NA
CDR3: CASSLRTGNTEAFF
DNA: TGTGCCAGCAGCTTAAGAACAGGGAACACTGAAGCTTTCTTT

J: TRBJ1-3
size: NA
V: TRBV11-3
D: NA
CDR3: CASSGPGTGNTIYF
DNA: TGTGCCAGCAGCGGCCCCGGGACAGGAAACACCATATATTTT

J: TRBJ2-3
size: NA
V: TRBV24-1
D: TRBD1
CDR3: CATSDYARRGLGDTQYF
DNA: TGTGCCACCAGTGACTACGCCCGCAGGGGGCTAGGAGATACGCAGTATTTT

J: TRBJ2-5
size: NA
V: TRBV7-2
D: NA
CDR3: CASSFNNGGPRETQYF
DNA: TGTGCCAGCAGCTTCAACAACGGGGGGCCTAGGGAGACCCAGTACTTC

J: TRBJ1-6
size: NA
V: TRBV30
D: TRBD1
CDR3: CACLRDRGNSPLHF
DNA: TGTGCCTGTCTCCGGGACAGGGGAAATTCACCCCTCCACTTT

J: TRBJ2-3
size: NA
V: TRBV3-1/TRBV3-2
D: TRBD2
CDR3: CASSQIAGVITDTQYF
DNA: TGTGCCAGCAGCCAGATCGCGGGGGTAATCACAGATACGCAGTATTTT

J: TRBJ1-2
size: NA
V: TRBV4-3
D: NA
CDR3: CASSQDNRDNYGYTF
DNA: TGCGCCAGCAGCCAAGATAACAGAGATAACTATGGCTACACCTTC

J: TRBJ2-3
size: NA
V: TRBV7-2
D: NA
CDR3: CASSPQNAGDTQYF
DNA: TGTGCCAGCAGCCCCCAGAACGCAGGAGATACGCAGTATTTT

J: TRBJ1-2
size: NA
V: TRBV5-4
D: TRBD1
CDR3: CASSPNRGDYGYTF
DNA: TGTGCCAGCAGTCCAAACAGGGGAGACTATGGCTACACCTTC

J: TRBJ1-6
size: NA
V: TRBV18
D: NA
CDR3: CASSPLGTRNSPLHF
DNA: TGTGCCAGCTCACCTCTCGGGACGCGGAATTCACCCCTCCACTTT

J: TRBJ2-1
size: NA
V: TRBV7-2
D: NA
CDR3: CASSLVRGGYNEQFF
DNA: TGTGCCAGCAGCTTAGTGAGGGGGGGATACAATGAGCAGTTCTTC

J: TRBJ2-2
size: NA
V: TRBV24-1
D: NA
CDR3: CATSAQTGTGELFF
DNA: TGTGCCACCAGTGCCCAGACGGGCACCGGGGAGCTGTTTTTT

J: TRBJ1-5
size: once
V: TRBV6-2/TRBV6-3
D: NA
CDR3: CASSYYTSNQPQHF
DNA: TGTGCCAGCAGTTACTACACGAGCAATCAGCCCCAGCATTTT